This T cell receptor (beta chain) was sequenced for a study of EBV T-cell therapy then PD-1 blockade in nasopharyngeal carcinoma (dated by TCRdb to the early 2020s). The sample's treatment or condition label, decoded: AdE1-LMPpoly-expanded autologous EBV-specific T-cell therapy followed by anti-PD-1 nivolumab. Genomic DNA was extracted from sorted cells using the Qiagen DNeasy Kit. Deep sequencing of the TCR beta chain was done on the immunoSEQ platform. The paper's processing steps were these. The immunoSEQ Analyzer software was used to analyze the repertoire data. TCRdb took over this immuneACCESS table, retaining in-frame rearrangements with V and J assigned. Such tables are incomplete; in checked studies, under half of the missing clones stem from an unresolved V gene, and the remainder is unexplained. That table gives V, J and clone size, and the DNA gave D and trimming. The sample contains roughly 16,000 clones, roughly 84% of them found a single time. Of the sample, about 32% falls within the top ten clones.

Details on this clone: The specificity of this receptor is unknown. Base qualities are not at hand, and no much larger clone is one base apart.

Taken from cysteine to phenylalanine, the CDR3 has 15 residues. Only the CDR3 DNA is retained, 45 bases long and in frame from the first base. CDR1 and CDR2, looked up from the germline V gene (reference sequence), are SGHAT and FQDESV. V loses 0 bases of germline sequence and J loses 3 bases, and the interval between the two ends is 9 bases. This TCR was sampled from a middle-aged man with nasopharyngeal carcinoma. Sequences were derived from CD8+ T cells from blood, sampled at day 0 from a patient whose treatment included autologous EBV-specific T cells and nivolumab. The chain is encoded by TRBV11-1 joined to TRBJ2-1; tentative D gene TRBD2, with 6 bases matching. This receptor carries the CDR3 CASSLARGYYNEQFF. The sequenced DNA is TGTGCCAGCAGCTTAGCGCGGGGCTACTACAATGAGCAGTTCTTC.